This T cell receptor (beta chain) was sequenced in a study of graft-versus-host responses after intestinal transplantation. Whole-study findings and limits: Recipient marrow showed GvH clones, some seen first in ileum or blood. Subjects displaying graft-donor T cell macrochimerism possessed elevated graft-versus-host to host-versus-graft clonal ratios inside allografts.

Clones were read by immunoSEQ multiplex PCR, and TCRdb kept only the in-frame ones, dropping some. Of some 140,000 clones detected, about nine tenths appear once; the ten largest clones hold 0.15% to 0.2%. In the case of this clone: The antigen is unknown.

Between the trimmed V and J ends, which lost 6 bases and 1 base, there was a span of 9 bases. The CDR3 contains 13 residues. Germline assignment: CDR1 MDHEN and CDR2 SYDVKM. The starting material was unstimulated CD4+ T cells sorted from spleen or lymph node cells, obtained before intestinal transplant. The chain is built from TRBV28 and TRBJ1-2, with D possibly matching TRBD1 (5 bases). This clonotype was obtained from a human donor who received an intestinal transplant. The CDR3 DNA sequence: TGTGCCAGCAGGTCAGGGCTTAACTATGGCTACACCTTC. Its translation: CASRSGLNYGYTF.